This is a list of T cell receptor beta chains from one sample in a study of CD8 T cells in Susac syndrome. TCRdb processed the immunoSEQ multiplex PCR reads anew with MiXCR; each CDR3 protein has one entry. Of around 160,000 distinct CDR3 sequences in the sample, about 94% were seen once. Source material: CD4+ T cells from PBMCs. These receptors all come from a human donor in good health. Each CDR3 is given with its conserved first and last residue. The D gene is left open where the match is weak. Size is omitted from some rows. Given values are once, few, many or a class for expanded clones.

clone size,J gene,V gene,D gene,CDR3 DNA,CDR3 protein
.,TRBJ2-3,TRBV6-1,.,TGTGCCAGCAGTCGCCTCGGCGGTTATAGCACAGATACGCAGTATTTT,CASSRLGGYSTDTQYF
.,TRBJ2-7,TRBV6-9,TRBD2,TGTGCCAGCAGTTGGGTGACGGGGGGGCCTCCTTGCCGGGAGCAGTACTTC,CASSWVTGGPPCREQYF
.,TRBJ2-7,TRBV29-1,TRBD2,TGCAGCGTTGAGCGACTAGCGGGGGGCGCCTACGAGCAGTACTTC,CSVERLAGGAYEQYF
.,TRBJ2-3,TRBV18,.,TGTGCCAGCTCACCACAGGGGGGAGTCACAGATACGCAGTATTTT,CASSPQGGVTDTQYF
.,TRBJ2-5,TRBV9,.,TGTGCCAGCAGCGTAGGGGGAGACGAGACCCAGTACTTC,CASSVGGDETQYF
.,TRBJ1-3,TRBV3-1,.,TGTGCCAGCAGCCAAAGTGTCAACACCATATATTTT,CASSQSVNTIYF
.,TRBJ2-7,TRBV6-1,.,TGTGCCAGCAGTGAAGGAGGCGTTGTATACGAGCAGTACTTC,CASSEGGVVYEQYF
.,TRBJ2-7,TRBV18,TRBD1,TGTGCCAGCTCCGGGACAGGATCCCACTACGAGCAGTACTTC,CASSGTGSHYEQYF
once,TRBJ1-1,TRBV5-1,.,TGCGCCAGCAAAACGGAGGGCTTGAACACTGAAGCTTTCTTT,CASKTEGLNTEAFF
.,TRBJ1-4,TRBV12-3/TRBV12-4,TRBD1,TGTGCCAGCAGTTCCGATGGGGGACAGGGGGATGAAAAACTGTTTTTT,CASSSDGGQGDEKLFF
.,TRBJ2-7,TRBV6-5,.,TGTGCCAGCAGTTACTCGGGACTCTACGAGCAGTACTTC,CASSYSGLYEQYF
.,TRBJ2-2,TRBV10-1,.,TGCGCCAGCAGAGCGGGACAGGACACCGGGGAGCTGTTTTTT,CASRAGQDTGELFF
.,TRBJ2-3,TRBV3-1,.,TGTGCCAGCAGCCAACCGGGGGCAGGCACAGATACGCAGTATTTT,CASSQPGAGTDTQYF
.,TRBJ1-5,TRBV20-1,.,TGCAGTGCTCGGACTGCATCCAATCAGCCCCAGCATTTT,CSARTASNQPQHF
.,TRBJ2-7,TRBV2,.,TGTGCCAGCAGTGAAGCTGAGGGGTTAAGGGACTACGAGCAGTACTTC,CASSEAEGLRDYEQYF
once,TRBJ1-5,TRBV4-1,.,TGCGCCAGCAGCCAAGATTTTAGACAGCAAAATCAGCCCCAGCATTTT,CASSQDFRQQNQPQHF
.,TRBJ1-2,TRBV5-1,.,TGCGCCAGCAGCTTGGAGGAGGGAAGCTATGGCTACACCTTC,CASSLEEGSYGYTF
.,TRBJ2-1,TRBV7-2,TRBD2,TGTGCCAGCAGCCTACACGGGACTAGCCTGGGCGGTGAGCAGTTCTTC,CASSLHGTSLGGEQFF
.,TRBJ1-5,TRBV18,TRBD1,TGTGCCAGCTCACCCGTAGACAGGGGAGGCGATCAGCCCCAGCATTTT,CASSPVDRGGDQPQHF
.,TRBJ2-5,TRBV10-3,.,TGTGCCATCAGTGAGTACGTCCAAGAGACCCAGTACTTC,CAISEYVQETQYF
.,TRBJ2-7,TRBV5-1,TRBD1,TGCGCCAGCAGCCCGGGACAGGGGGCGAGGGAGCAGTACTTC,CASSPGQGAREQYF
.,TRBJ2-1,TRBV5-1,.,TGCGCCAGCAGCTTGGCGCCCCCGTACAATGAGCAGTTCTTC,CASSLAPPYNEQFF